Listed below are T cell receptor beta chains from one sample, sequenced in a study of regulatory T cells in long-lasting Graves disease. TCRdb called the multiplex PCR reads again in MiXCR, with one record for every CDR3 protein. The data hold some 500,000 distinct CDR3 sequences, with about 14% observed a single time. This sample also belongs to another study, concerning T cells in Graves' hyperthyroidism and ophthalmopathy.

This specimen was peripheral blood mononuclear cells (PBMCs), taken at new diagnosis, from a patient treated with antithyroid drugs. These receptors were collected from a man between 25 and 39 years old with Graves disease. CDR3s include the opening cysteine and the closing phenylalanine or tryptophan.

>TRBJ1-2|TRBV20-1|14
CSAYGPGTGYGYTF
>TRBJ2-1|TRBV20-1|13
CSQAGLGGGEQFF
>TRBJ2-1|TRBV27|15
CASSPRGVRYNEQFF
>TRBJ1-5|TRBV27|11
CASSLRQPQHF
>TRBJ2-7|TRBV11-3|12
CASSSQGSEQYF
>TRBJ2-5|TRBV20-1|14
CSASPGGVLGTQYF
>TRBJ2-7|TRBV6-1|16
CASRTQTSGSKYEQYF
>TRBJ2-1|TRBV12-3/TRBV12-4|15
CASSLRDRVYNEQFF
>TRBJ1-4|TRBV6-1|18
CASSLVWAGGMANEKLFF
>TRBJ1-1|TRBV25-1|13
CASSDPGNTEAFF
>TRBJ2-7|TRBV19|15
CASSTRTSGRYEQYF
>TRBJ2-7|TRBV12-3/TRBV12-4|11
CASSLSREQYF
>TRBJ2-7|TRBV3-1|13
CASSQVPIYEQYF
>TRBJ2-1|TRBV9|16
CASSVELAGNYNEQFF
>TRBJ1-2|TRBV5-1|13
CASSPEVERGYTF
>TRBJ2-3|TRBV20-1|12
CSANTFTDTQYF
>TRBJ2-1|TRBV7-3|19
CASSLMVGEGYSRANEQFF
>TRBJ2-5|TRBV29-1|13
CSVATVAQETQYF
>TRBJ1-1|TRBV7-8|12
CASSPQGSEAFF
>TRBJ1-2|TRBV7-9|15
CASSTGQGASYGYTF
>TRBJ1-5|TRBV30|15
CAWSVGASSNQPQHF
>TRBJ2-2|TRBV5-6|16
CASSFPMTGTGGELFF
>TRBJ1-1|TRBV19|13
CASSPGQGAGAFF
>TRBJ1-2|TRBV2|10
CASSASGYTF
>TRBJ1-1|TRBV20-1|12
CSAREQTTEAFF
>TRBJ2-7|TRBV6-5|14
CASSYQAGVYEQYF
>TRBJ2-2|TRBV19|12
CASRTPGGELFF
>TRBJ1-5|TRBV12-3/TRBV12-4|15
CASSLSTGADQPQHF
>TRBJ2-5|TRBV24-1|15
CATSDPGGNQETQYF
>TRBJ1-6|TRBV14|13
CASSRQQNSPLHF
>TRBJ2-2|TRBV24-1|14
CATRDGPNTGELFF
>TRBJ2-5|TRBV20-1|15
CSKNRDRGSGETQYF
>TRBJ1-2|TRBV3-1|13
CASSQASNYGYTF
>TRBJ1-2|TRBV12-5|11
CASGLNYGYTF
>TRBJ2-2|TRBV12-3/TRBV12-4|15
CAYLKASGRAGELFF
>TRBJ2-5|TRBV24-1|14
CATSDLAGGETQYF
>TRBJ1-2|TRBV20-1|15
CSAGSDRRGNYGYTF
>TRBJ1-3|TRBV10-3|16
CAIRGATQASGNTIYF
>TRBJ2-3|TRBV24-1|11
CATSGIAGQYF
>TRBJ2-1|TRBV5-1|16
CASFELAGGPNNEQFF
>TRBJ2-5|TRBV7-7|13
CASSRGAEETQYF
>TRBJ2-5|TRBV27|15
CASSLSVSSQETQYF
>TRBJ2-3|TRBV20-1|14
CSAREVGAGDTQYF
>TRBJ1-2|TRBV6-5|14
CASSYSRQGRGYTF
>TRBJ2-2|TRBV29-1|14
CSVRRDSITGELFF
>TRBJ1-4|TRBV5-1|13
CASSLADNEKLFF
>TRBJ2-2|TRBV20-1|13
CSARDIPTGELFF
>TRBJ2-7|TRBV7-9|14
CASSPWTDSYEQYF
>TRBJ2-1|TRBV12-3/TRBV12-4|17
CASSFLAGGSSYNEQFF
>TRBJ2-1|TRBV3-1|16
CASSQEDWWGYNEQFF
>TRBJ2-5|TRBV20-1|12
CTVRQGAETQYF
>TRBJ1-1|TRBV18|15
CASSPGEWTNTEAFF
>TRBJ2-3|TRBV12-3/TRBV12-4|15
CASRPRLGSADTQYF
>TRBJ1-1|TRBV20-1|16
CSARTDRSQRDTEAFF
>TRBJ1-1|TRBV5-1|11
CASGEDREAFF